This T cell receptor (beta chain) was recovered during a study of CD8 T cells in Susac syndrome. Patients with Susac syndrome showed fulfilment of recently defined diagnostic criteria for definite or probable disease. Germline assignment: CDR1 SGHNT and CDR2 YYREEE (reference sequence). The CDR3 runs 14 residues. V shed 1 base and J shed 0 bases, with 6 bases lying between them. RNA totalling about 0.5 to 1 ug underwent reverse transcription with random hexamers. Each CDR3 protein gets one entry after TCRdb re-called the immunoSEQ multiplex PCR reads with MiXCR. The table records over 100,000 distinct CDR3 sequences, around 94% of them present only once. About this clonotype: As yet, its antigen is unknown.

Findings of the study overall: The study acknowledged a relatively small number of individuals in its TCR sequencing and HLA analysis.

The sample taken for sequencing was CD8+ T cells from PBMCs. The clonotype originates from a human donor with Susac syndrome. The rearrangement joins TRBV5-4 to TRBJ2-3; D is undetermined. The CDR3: CASSLRPSTDTQYF. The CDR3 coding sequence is TGTGCCAGCAGCTTGAGACCTAGCACAGATACGCAGTATTTT.